One and the same sample provided the 21 T cell receptor beta chains below, sequenced in a study of T cell responses to AZD1222 COVID-19 vaccine. Measured with immunoSEQ multiplex PCR; TCRdb has only the in-frame clones, and not every one. The table includes about 160,000 clones, roughly 94% detected once. The sample here was peripheral blood, taken 28 days after the second AZD1222 dose. The receptors were sampled from an adult who received the AZD1222 COVID-19 vaccine.

This clone appeared a single time. This chain links TRBV6-2 or TRBV6-3 with TRBJ1-5, with D unresolved. CDR3 length: 13 residues. Looked up from germline, CDR1 is MNHEY and CDR2 is SVGEGT. V dropped 2 bases and J dropped 0 bases, with 2 bases sitting between them. CDR3 in DNA: TGTGCCAGCAGTTACGGTAGCAATCAGCCCCAGCATTTT. It specifies CASSYGSNQPQHF.

This clone was seen once. The chain recombines TRBV5-3 with TRBJ1-2; no firm D call. TRBV5-3 is an ORF; its function is uncertain. The CDR3 length is 10 residues. Trimming removed 5 bases at V and 4 bases at J, with 3 bases between. CDR3 bases: TGTGCCAGAAGGGGCTATGGCTACACCTTC. Its translation is CARRGYGYTF.

V is TRBV3-1 (or the pseudogene TRBV3-2) and J is TRBJ2-3; 9 bases align to TRBD2. There are 16 residues in the CDR3. Trimming removed 3 bases from V and 5 bases from J; junction bases left unmatched: 9. CDR1 and CDR2 (germline): LGHDT, YNNKEL (reference sequence). The CDR3, as DNA: TGTGCCAGCAGCCACCGTAGCGGGGGAGTGGAAGATACGCAGTATTTT. Residues: CASSHRSGGVEDTQYF.

This clone was observed a single time. The chain carries TRBV2 and TRBJ2-3; D is perhaps TRBD1 (6 bases). The CDR3 runs to 15 residues. The V gene lost 5 bases and the J gene lost 3 bases, with 15 bases spanning the gap. Germline values: CDR1 SNHLY, CDR2 FYNNEI. In DNA, the CDR3 is TGTGCCAGCAGTACAGGGTTCTCATTGACAGATACGCAGTATTTT. This sequence encodes CASSTGFSLTDTQYF. Filled out from reference TRBV2 and TRBJ2-3, the complete variable domain reads EPEVTQTPSHQVTQMGQEVILRCVPISNHLYFYWYRQILGQKVEFLVSFYNNEISEKSEIFDDQFSVERPDGSNFTLKIRSTKLEDSAMYFCASSTGFSLTDTQYFGPGTRLTVL.

The chain employs TRBV5-1 and TRBJ2-3, with 7 bases fitting TRBD1. The V gene end was trimmed by 4 bases and the J gene end by 0 bases; junction bases not matched to a gene: 5. There are 15 residues in the CDR3. Germline CDR1 SGHRS, CDR2 YFSETQ. CDR3 in amino acids: CASSIEGQSTDTQYF. CDR3 in DNA: TGCGCCAGCAGCATCGAGGGACAGAGCACAGATACGCAGTATTTT.

The chain combines TRBV7-8 with TRBJ2-6, with TRBD2 as a possible D gene (6 bases). Trimming took 5 bases from V and 0 from J, leaving 11 bases between them. There are 16 residues in the CDR3. The germline V gene has CDR1 SGHVS and CDR2 FQNEAQ. The CDR3 sequence: CASSPRGSSGANVLTF. Written as DNA, the CDR3 is TGTGCCAGCAGCCCCCGGGGGAGCTCTGGGGCCAACGTCCTGACTTTC.

This chain links TRBV14 with TRBJ2-3; the D gene is possibly TRBD2 (7 bases). Germline loops: CDR1 SGHDN, CDR2 FVKESK. There are 16 residues in the CDR3. Trimming removed 4 bases from V and 5 bases from J, with 19 bases in between. This CDR3 reads CASSPLRGGPGDTQYF. CDR3 coding DNA: TGTGCCAGCAGCCCCCTGAGGGGGGGGCCCGGAGATACGCAGTATTTT.

The J gene is TRBJ1-2, the V gene TRBV5-4; D remains unclear. Trimming shortened V by 0 bases and J by 5 bases, and 14 bases separated the two germline ends. Looked up from germline, CDR1 is SGHNT and CDR2 is YYREEE (reference sequence). CDR3 size: 15 residues. CDR3 in amino acids: CASSLEGFAWYGYTF. In nucleotides, the CDR3 is TGTGCCAGCAGCTTGGAAGGTTTCGCCTGGTATGGCTACACCTTC.

The J gene is TRBJ1-1, the V gene TRBV7-9; D unresolved. Per the germline V gene, CDR1 is SEHNR and CDR2 is FQNEAQ (reference sequence). This CDR3 comprises 14 residues. V lost 2 bases and J 0 bases, leaving 7 bases between the germline ends. Here the CDR3 reads CASSLLRLNTEAFF. DNA of the CDR3: TGTGCCAGCAGCTTATTACGGCTGAACACTGAAGCTTTCTTT.

V usage is TRBV29-1 and J usage is TRBJ2-7; D perhaps matches TRBD2 (6 bases). In germline, CDR1 is SQVTM, CDR2 ANQGSEA. The CDR3 extends over 13 amino acids. V lost 8 bases and J 3 bases, leaving 17 bases between the germline ends. The CDR3 DNA reads TGCAGCTTTGCCGGGACTGGCATCTACGAGCAGTACTTC. Translating gives CSFAGTGIYEQYF.

The V gene is TRBV9, the J gene TRBJ2-1; possible D gene TRBD2, 5 bases. Looked up from germline, CDR1 is SGDLS and CDR2 is YYNGEE. The CDR3 consists of 15 residues. Trimming shortened V by 4 bases and J by 0 bases, and 11 bases separated the two germline ends. The chain's CDR3 is CASSPLEGSYNEQFF. CDR3 sequence (DNA): TGTGCCAGCAGCCCGCTTGAGGGCTCCTACAATGAGCAGTTCTTC.

The chain employs TRBV19 and TRBJ2-6; 11 bases are shared with TRBD1. With V trimmed by 10 bases and J by 1 base, 9 bases remained unmatched. Germline V gives CDR1 LNHDA, CDR2 SQIVND (reference sequence). The CDR3 loop spans 17 amino acids. The CDR3 protein is CAISAGQGVSGANVLTF. The CDR3 DNA reads as TGTGCCATCTCCGCGGGACAGGGGGTGTCTGGGGCCAACGTCCTGACTTTC.

The chain joins TRBV7-2 to TRBJ1-1; D possibly corresponds to TRBD1 (5 bases). Trimming took off 5 bases at V and 10 bases at J, with 17 bases between the two ends. Germline V gene lookup returns CDR1 SGHTA and CDR2 FQGNSA. The CDR3 is 13 residues long. CDR3 loop: CASSGSRPGRAFF. CDR3 in DNA: TGTGCCAGCAGCGGCTCCAGGCCAGGGAGAGCTTTCTTT.

This clone was seen only once. The V call is TRBV19, the J call TRBJ1-3; D not certain. The germline V gene encodes CDR1 LNHDA and CDR2 SQIVND (reference sequence). V was pared by 6 bases and J by 4 bases, with 13 bases between. The CDR3 consists of 14 residues. The CDR3 sequence is CASSSSLPGNTIYF. The CDR3 DNA follows: TGTGCCAGTAGCAGCAGCCTGCCGGGAAACACCATATATTTT. The full variable domain, its missing parts supplied by reference TRBV19 and TRBJ1-3, is DGGITQSPKYLFRKEGQNVTLSCEQNLNHDAMYWYRQDPGQGLRLIYYSQIVNDFQKGDIAEGYSVSREKKESFPLTVTSAQKNPTAFYLCASSSSLPGNTIYFGEGSWLTVV.

The chain recombines TRBV29-1 with TRBJ1-5; 9 positions agree with TRBD1. This CDR3 comprises 12 residues. Germline loops: CDR1 SQVTM, CDR2 ANQGSEA. J was trimmed by 4 bases and V by 7 bases; bases with no gene match: 2. CDR3 sequence: CSAGQGNQPQHF. CDR3 bases: TGCAGCGCGGGACAGGGAAATCAGCCCCAGCATTTT. Full variable domain (remainder filled in from reference TRBV29-1 and TRBJ1-5): SAVISQKPSRDICQRGTSLTIQCQVDSQVTMMFWYRQQPGQSLTLIATANQGSEATYESGFVIDKFPISRPNLTFSTLTVSNMSPEDSSIYLCSAGQGNQPQHFGDGTRLSIL.

The chain couples TRBV3-1 (or the pseudogene TRBV3-2) to TRBJ1-3, with D perhaps matching TRBD1 (5 bases). V was clipped by 1 base and J by 4 bases, with 14 bases between them. CDR1 LGHDT and CDR2 YNNKEL come from the germline V gene (reference sequence). CDR3 length: 16 amino acids. CDR3 region: CASSQGMAGTGNTIYF. Here the CDR3 DNA reads TGTGCCAGCAGCCAAGGCATGGCAGGGACGGGAAACACCATATATTTT.

This chain links TRBV10-3 with TRBJ2-3; D may be TRBD2 (5 bases). The CDR3 runs to 15 residues. The V gene's germline CDR1 is ENHRY and CDR2 SYGVKD. The V gene lost 3 bases and the J gene lost 0 bases, with 10 bases spanning the gap. This CDR3 is CAISEARTSTDTQYF. The CDR3 nucleotides are TGTGCCATCAGTGAAGCGAGGACTAGCACAGATACGCAGTATTTT.

The rearrangement uses TRBV11-2 and TRBJ2-7; 9 bases are shared with TRBD1. V was pared by 1 base and J by 2 bases, with 6 bases of the junction left unmatched. The germline V gene has CDR1 SGHAT and CDR2 FQNNGV. This CDR3 spans 16 amino acids. CDR3: CASSLAFGTGTYEQYF. Here the CDR3 DNA reads TGTGCCAGCAGCTTAGCATTTGGGACAGGGACCTACGAGCAGTACTTC.

This chain joins TRBV2 and TRBJ1-6; maybe TRBD1 (5 bases). The CDR3 covers 20 residues. Germline CDR1 is SNHLY and CDR2 is FYNNEI. The ends were cut back, 5 bases at V and 2 bases at J, with 25 bases in the middle. CDR3 coding DNA: TGTGCCAGCAGTCGCCCCAAAGGGGAGGGACTCGGGACCTATAATTCACCCCTCCACTTT. As protein: CASSRPKGEGLGTYNSPLHF.

This clone was counted once. The chain has TRBV7-9 and TRBJ1-1; a weak D match, TRBD1 (5 bases). This CDR3 has 14 residues. V was pared by 5 bases and J by 4 bases, with 14 bases between. The germline CDR1 and CDR2 sequences are SEHNR and FQNEAQ (reference sequence). The CDR3 sequence: CASSPGAGITEAFF. CDR3 in DNA: TGTGCCAGCAGCCCCGGGGCAGGGATCACTGAAGCTTTCTTT.

The J gene is TRBJ1-1, the V gene TRBV13; D is uncertain. V was pared by 3 bases and J by 1 base, with 15 bases between. This CDR3 comprises 16 residues. Germline-derived CDR1 and CDR2 are PRHDT and FYEKMQ (reference sequence). The CDR3 reads CASSLGPLSRNTEAFF. CDR3 bases: TGTGCCAGCAGCTTGGGTCCGCTATCCAGGAACACTGAAGCTTTCTTT.